Sequencing of this TCR beta chain was carried out in a study of T cells after posttransplantation cyclophosphamide (dated by TCRdb to 2016 to 2017). About the investigation overall: T cell repertoire reconstitution was tracked by TRB sequencing after myeloablative bone marrow transplantation in which posttransplantation cyclophosphamide was used as GVHD prophylaxis. Samples from around 40 PTCy-treated patients and 16 related bone marrow donors of those patients were subjected to antigen receptor sequencing. Blood from every one of the 30 to 40 PTCy patients who had 1-year posttransplant specimens underwent TRB sequencing. TRB sequencing was also done on up to roughly 3 additional blood samples from 2 to 5.2 years after transplant in 3 patients, and on pretransplant blood from a handful of patients. Because TRA and TRB clonality were tightly correlated in several samples, subsequent TCR analyses were focused on TRB only. Public TRB sequences were queried against a database of over 3,600 sequences associated with responses to pathogens, tumor antigens, self-antigens and alloantigens. The paper's findings and limits, for the study overall: The TRB repertoires of T cells infiltrating skin or the GI tract showed only limited overlap with the TRB repertoires found in blood. Donor-recipient similarity was low at 1-2 months but rose over the first year, and later blood repertoires were often dominated by donor CD8+ memory clones. Across roughly 40 patients, recipient CMV seropositivity and CMV reactivation were highly associated with TRB clonality; PTCy diversity was similar to CNI/methotrexate controls.

V and J lose 3 bases and 3 bases, and a span of 9 bases separates them. CDR1 MGHDK and CDR2 SYGVNS are derived from the germline V gene. Spanning cysteine to phenylalanine, the CDR3 consists of 14 amino acids. Only the CDR3 portion is preserved as DNA: 42 bases, with reading frame beginning at the first base. A control cohort of roughly 10 patients who had been given myeloablative marrow transplants with methotrexate plus a calcineurin inhibitor was sampled 1 year after transplant. Mononuclear cells from peripheral blood and bone marrow were separated by Ficoll-Hypaque density centrifugation and then cryopreserved. This clone turned up a few times. This receptor's antigen is unknown. Within one base of it there is no much larger clone, and no base qualities were kept. Genomic DNA was the input for TRB sequencing, which was run either with the immunoSEQ assay at survey resolution or with the hsTCRB kit. As for how the authors treated the data: The immunoSEQ software handled initial read processing, and the LymphoSeq R package was used for repertoire analyses. Clonality was computed as 1 minus normalized Shannon entropy; Gini coefficient was also calculated for each TRB dataset. To infer phenotypes in unsorted samples, TRB sequences from sorted subsets of the recipient or donor were mapped onto unsorted samples from the same recipient. TCRdb took this table from immuneACCESS and kept in-frame rearrangements with V and J called. Such tables lack part of the clones; where checked against another copy, unresolved V genes explain under half of the gap, and the rest is unexplained. The V and J calls and clone size are taken from that table; D and trimming were inferred from the DNA. This sample holds 20,000 to 25,000 clones; roughly nine tenths were observed only once. Of the sample, under 2% falls within the top ten clones.

The sequence joins TRBV25-1 to TRBJ1-3; 5 matching bases give a weak D call of TRBD1. The source was PBMCs, collected approximately 370 days after allogeneic stem cell transplant with calcineurin inhibitor and methotrexate. This clonotype originated in a female patient between 30 and 45 years old who received an allogeneic stem cell transplant from an unrelated donor, was CMV-positive, and had acute and chronic GVHD. Some T cells may originate with the graft donor following a transplant. The CDR3 region reads CASSDGGGGNTIYF. The DNA is TGTGCCAGCAGTGATGGGGGGGGTGGAAACACCATATATTTT.